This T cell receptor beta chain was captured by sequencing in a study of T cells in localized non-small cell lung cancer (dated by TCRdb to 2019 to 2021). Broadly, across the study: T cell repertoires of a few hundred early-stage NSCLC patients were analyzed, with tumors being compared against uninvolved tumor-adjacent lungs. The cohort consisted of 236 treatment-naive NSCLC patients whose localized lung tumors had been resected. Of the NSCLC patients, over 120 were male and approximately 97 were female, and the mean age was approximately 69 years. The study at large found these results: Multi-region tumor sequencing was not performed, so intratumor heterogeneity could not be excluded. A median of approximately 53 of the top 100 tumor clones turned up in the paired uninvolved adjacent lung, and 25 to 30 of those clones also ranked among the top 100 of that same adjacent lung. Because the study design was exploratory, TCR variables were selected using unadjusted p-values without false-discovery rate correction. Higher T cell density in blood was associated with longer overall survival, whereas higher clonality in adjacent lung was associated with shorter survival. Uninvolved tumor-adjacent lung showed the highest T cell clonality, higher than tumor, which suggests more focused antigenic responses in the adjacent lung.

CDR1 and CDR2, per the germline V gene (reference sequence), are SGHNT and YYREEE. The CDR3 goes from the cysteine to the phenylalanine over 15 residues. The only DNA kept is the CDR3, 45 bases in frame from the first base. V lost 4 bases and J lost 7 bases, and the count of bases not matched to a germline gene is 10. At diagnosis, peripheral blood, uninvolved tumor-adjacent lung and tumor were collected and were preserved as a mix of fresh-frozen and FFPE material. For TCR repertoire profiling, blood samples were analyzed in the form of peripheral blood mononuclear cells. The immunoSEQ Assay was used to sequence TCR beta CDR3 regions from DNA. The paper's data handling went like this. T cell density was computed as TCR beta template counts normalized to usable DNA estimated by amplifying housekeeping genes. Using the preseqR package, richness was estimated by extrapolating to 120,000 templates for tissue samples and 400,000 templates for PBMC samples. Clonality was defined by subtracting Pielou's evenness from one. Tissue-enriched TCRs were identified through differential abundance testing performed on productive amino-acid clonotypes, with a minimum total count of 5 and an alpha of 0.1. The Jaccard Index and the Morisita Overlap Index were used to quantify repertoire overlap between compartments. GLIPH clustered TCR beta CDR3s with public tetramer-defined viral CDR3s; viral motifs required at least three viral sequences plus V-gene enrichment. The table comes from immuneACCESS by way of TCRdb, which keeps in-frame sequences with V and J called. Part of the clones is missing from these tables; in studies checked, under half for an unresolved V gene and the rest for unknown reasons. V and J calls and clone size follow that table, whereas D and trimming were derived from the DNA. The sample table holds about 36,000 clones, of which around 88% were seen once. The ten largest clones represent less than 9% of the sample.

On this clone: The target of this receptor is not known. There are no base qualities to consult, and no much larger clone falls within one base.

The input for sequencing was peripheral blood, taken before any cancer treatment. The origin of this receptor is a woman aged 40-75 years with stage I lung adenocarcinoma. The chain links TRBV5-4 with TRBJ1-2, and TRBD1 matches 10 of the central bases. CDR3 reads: CASSPLTGGAAGYTF. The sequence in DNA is TGTGCCAGCAGCCCATTGACAGGGGGCGCGGCTGGCTACACCTTC. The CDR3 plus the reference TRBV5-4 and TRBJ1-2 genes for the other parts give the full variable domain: ETGVTQSPTHLIKTRGQQVTLRCSSQSGHNTVSWYQQALGQGPQFIFQYYREEENGRGNFPPRFSGLQFPNYSSELNVNALELDDSALYLCASSPLTGGAAGYTFGSGTRLTVV.